This TCR beta chain was profiled in a study of post-analysis software for immune sequencing data. Study at large: In terms of disease course, relapsing-remitting, secondary progressive and progressive-relapsing multiple sclerosis were included. Study observations and caveats: Controls significantly exceeded multiple sclerosis patients in normalized Chao1 diversity. Among roughly five TRBV segments more frequent in patients than controls were TRBV5-6, TRBV5-1 and TRBV20-1.

Every TCR beta cDNA library bore unique molecular identifiers. Roughly 0.5 million cDNA molecules were obtained from about 1 to 10 million T cells. TCRdb independently ran MiXCR on the PCR reads; one entry per CDR3 protein. The sample has hundreds of thousands of distinct CDR3 sequences; 44% are singletons. CDR1 and CDR2 from the germline V gene are LGHNA and YNFKEQ. This CDR3 comprises 18 residues. On this clonotype itself: The antigen remains undetermined.

This sequence was found in a girl aged 10 to 17 with multiple sclerosis. Specimen: blood. This sequence joins TRBV4-2 and TRBJ2-7; TRBD2 matches at 14 bases. The better agreement between TRBJ2-5 and the DNA end casts doubt on the J call. In DNA, the CDR3 is TGTGCCAGCAGCCGAACAGGGACTAGCGGGGGCCAATCAGAGACCCAGTACTTC. Amino acids: CASSRTGTSGGQSETQYF.